Each of the 8 T cell receptor beta chains below was sequenced from the same sample in a study of Ad26.COV2.S vaccination and SARS-CoV-2 variants. The method was immunoSEQ multiplex PCR; TCRdb's version includes in-frame clones alone and lacks a portion of them. The table records around 310,000 clones, under 90% of them present only once. Treatment noted: some 20 received Ad26.COV2.S at low or high dose, single or two shots; about 5 received placebo; per-sample allocation not given. Material that was analyzed had been drawn on day 63 after the first vaccine or placebo injection. The starting material was peripheral blood, obtained in a trial of Ad26.COV2.S vaccine versus placebo. These receptors all come from a person between 18 and 59 years old who received the Ad26.COV2.S COVID-19 vaccine or a placebo.

V usage is TRBV7-9 and J usage is TRBJ2-7; D might be TRBD2 (6 bases). Germline CDR1 is SEHNR and CDR2 is FQNEAQ (reference sequence). V was pared by 5 bases and J by 4 bases, with 18 bases between. This CDR3 has 15 amino acids. This CDR3 is CASSLGLNGVYEQYF. The DNA for the CDR3 is TGTGCCAGCAGCCTGGGACTCAATGGGGTATACGAGCAGTACTTC.

In this sample, this clone turned up once. The chain combines TRBV7-2 with TRBJ2-7, with 7 bases identical to TRBD1. Looked up from germline, CDR1 is SGHTA and CDR2 is FQGNSA. The CDR3 contains 13 residues. V gave up 2 bases and J gave up 5 bases; unmatched junction bases: 3. CDR3 amino acids: CASSLQGGDEQYF. The CDR3 nucleotides read TGTGCCAGCAGCTTACAAGGGGGCGACGAGCAGTACTTC.

The chain has TRBV30 and TRBJ2-2, with 9 positions matching TRBD1. The CDR3 runs to 16 residues. Germline V gene data show CDR1 as GTSNPN and CDR2 as SVGIG (reference sequence). With 2 bases clipped from V and 6 bases from J, the junction kept 10 bases outside the gene matches. CDR3: CAWSPKGTGRAGELFF. In DNA, the CDR3 is TGTGCCTGGAGTCCCAAGGGGACAGGGAGGGCCGGGGAGCTGTTTTTT. The variable domain in full, with the rest retrieved from reference TRBV30 and TRBJ2-2, is SQTIHQWPATLVQPVGSPLSLECTVEGTSNPNLYWYRQAAGRGLQLLFYSVGIGQISSEVPQNLSASRPQDRQFILSSKKLLLSDSGFYLCAWSPKGTGRAGELFFGEGSRLTVL.

The rearrangement uses TRBV7-2 and TRBJ1-4; the match to TRBD1 covers 10 bases. Germline CDR1 SGHTA, CDR2 FQGNSA. Germline trimming cut 5 bases from V and 8 bases from J; bases unmatched to any gene: 8. The CDR3 consists of 15 residues. CDR3 protein: CASSPDRGQGEKLFF. Here the CDR3 DNA reads TGTGCCAGCAGCCCAGACAGGGGGCAGGGGGAAAAACTGTTTTTT. Combining the CDR3 with reference TRBV7-2 and TRBJ1-4 gives the whole variable domain GAGVSQSPSNKVTEKGKDVELRCDPISGHTALYWYRQSLGQGLEFLIYFQGNSAPDKSGLPSDRFSAERTGGSVSTLTIQRTQQEDSAVYLCASSPDRGQGEKLFFGSGTQLSVL.

The genes are TRBV7-2 and TRBJ1-2; no clear D. The CDR3 totals 13 residues. The V end lost 6 bases, the J end lost 2 bases, and 10 bases lay between the germline ends. Germline CDR1 reads SGHTA; CDR2 reads FQGNSA. CDR3 nucleotide sequence: TGTGCCAGCAGTTTGAGATTGAACTATGGCTACACCTTC. It is translated as CASSLRLNYGYTF.

This chain connects TRBV4-3 to TRBJ2-1; 8 bases line up with TRBD1. CDR3 length equals 17 residues. CDR1 is LGHNA, CDR2 YSLEER, per germline. Losses at the gene ends were 3 bases for V and 9 bases for J; bases not matched to a gene: 16. The CDR3 sequence: CASSHQATGAVLGEQFF. In DNA, the CDR3 is TGCGCCAGCAGCCACCAGGCGACAGGGGCCGTTTTAGGTGAGCAGTTCTTC.

The chain couples TRBV5-4 to TRBJ2-3; D possibly corresponds to TRBD1 (7 bases). CDR1 and CDR2 from the germline V gene are SGHNT and YYREEE (reference sequence). This CDR3 comprises 15 residues. Trimming took off 4 bases at V and 7 bases at J, with 19 bases between the two ends. The CDR3 sequence is CASSPRDSSQHTQYF. CDR3 coding DNA: TGTGCCAGCAGCCCGCGGGACAGCTCACAGCATACGCAGTATTTT.

This clone was found once. In DNA, the CDR3 is TGTGCCAGGGACTTGACTAGCGCACCTCTCTTGGGCTCCTACGAGCAGTACGTC. This gives the protein CARDLTSAPLLGSYEQYV. The chain joins TRBV27 to TRBJ2-7; 8 positions match TRBD2. Per the germline V gene, CDR1 is MNHEY and CDR2 is SMNVEV (reference sequence). The CDR3 runs to 18 residues. The junction had 19 bases not matched to a gene; V was cut back by 9 bases and J by 0 bases.